The 5 T cell receptor beta chains below all came from one sample that was sequenced in a study of beta chain features in type 1 diabetes. Since all of the isolated RNA was reverse transcribed, expressed TCRB transcripts were what got sequenced. Using immunoSEQ multiplex PCR, the repertoire was profiled, and TCRdb retains in-frame clones only, with some absent. The sample lists approximately 100,000 clones; roughly 40% were seen once. The specimen was stem cell memory CD4+ T cells from blood. The source of these receptors is a woman under 30 in good health.

The V call is TRBV10-2, the J call TRBJ2-6; the match to TRBD2 covers 8 bases. The ends lost 4 bases at V and 0 bases at J; junction bases unmatched: 11. CDR1 is WSHSY, CDR2 SAAADI, per germline. The CDR3 runs to 19 residues. The CDR3 here is CASSGPGGAGTSGANVLTF. In nucleotides, the CDR3 is TGCGCCAGCAGTGGCCCCGGGGGGGCAGGAACCTCTGGGGCCAACGTCCTGACTTTC.

The rearrangement uses TRBV7-2 and TRBJ2-7, with 10 bases aligning to TRBD1. J gave up 4 bases and V 4 bases, and 7 bases lay outside the gene matches. There are 15 residues in the CDR3. Germline V CDR1 and CDR2: SGHTA, FQGNSA. The CDR3 loop reads CASSSTGGKGYEQYF. The CDR3 region has the DNA TGTGCCAGCAGCTCGACAGGGGGCAAAGGGTACGAGCAGTACTTC.

This clone was found a few times. The J gene is TRBJ1-2, the V gene TRBV28, with unresolved D. The CDR3 runs to 13 residues. V shed 4 bases and J shed 4 bases, with 10 bases lying between them. The germline gives CDR1 MDHEN, CDR2 SYDVKM. CDR3 residues: CASSSTETYGYTF. The CDR3 region has the DNA TGTGCCAGCAGTTCGACGGAGACCTATGGCTACACCTTC.

The rearrangement uses TRBV11-2 and TRBJ2-5; D is ambiguous. V was pared by 3 bases and J by 3 bases, with 8 bases between. Germline CDR1 and CDR2: SGHAT and FQNNGV. This CDR3 has 13 amino acids. CDR3 protein: CASSFGGEETQYF. The CDR3 nucleotides read TGTGCCAGCAGCTTTGGCGGAGAAGAGACCCAGTACTTC.

The J gene is TRBJ2-1, the V gene TRBV30, with TRBD2 matching 8 bases. The length of the CDR3 is 16 residues. Trimming cost V 2 bases and J 4 bases; bases outside gene matches: 10. Per germline, CDR1 GTSNPN and CDR2 SVGIG (reference sequence). Here the CDR3 DNA reads TGTGCCTGGAGTCCCCGAGCTAGCGGGCTATACAATGAGCAGTTCTTC. The encoded protein is CAWSPRASGLYNEQFF. The full variable domain, in which reference TRBV30 and TRBJ2-1 provide the parts outside the CDR3, is SQTIHQWPATLVQPVGSPLSLECTVEGTSNPNLYWYRQAAGRGLQLLFYSVGIGQISSEVPQNLSASRPQDRQFILSSKKLLLSDSGFYLCAWSPRASGLYNEQFFGPGTRLTVL.